At least ten counts were recorded for the clone carrying this T cell receptor beta chain. Its antigen is currently unknown. Via MiXCR, TCRdb re-called the multiplex PCR reads, giving one row per CDR3 protein. The sample lists about 230,000 distinct CDR3 sequences, roughly 32% seen once, with roughly 1.3% in the top ten. The sample originates from a study of breast tumors, draining lymph nodes, adjacent tissues. Study-wide results and caveats: Data fit most tumor T cells coming from lymph node, expanding in tumor. Compared with basal-like, luminal-like tumors shared significantly more repertoire with nontumor tissue. Data only fit, rather than demonstrated, lymph node origin of most tumor T cells.

Axillary draining lymph nodes of breast cancer patients supplied the node samples. V lost 6 bases and J 3 bases, leaving 12 bases between the germline ends. This CDR3 is 13 amino acids long. CDR1 SGHNT and CDR2 YYREEE come from the germline V gene (reference sequence). The sequenced sample consisted of axillary lymph node tissue. The TCR comes from a female donor with breast cancer. Some clones in this sample may be carry-over from other donors' samples. The rearrangement uses TRBV5-4 and TRBJ2-5; tentatively, D is TRBD2 (7 bases). The CDR3 sequence is CASTGGLKETQYF. The CDR3, as DNA: TGTGCCAGCACCGGGGGGCTGAAAGAGACCCAGTACTTC.